This T cell receptor (beta chain) was captured in a study of CD8+CD57+ T cells in acquired aplastic anemia (dated by TCRdb to between 2017 and 2018). About the study as a whole: A mean of 3.2 ug of DNA, ranging from roughly 0.19 to 27.4 ug, was extracted from sorted CD4+ and CD8+ cells. CD8+CD57+ expansion was defined as frequency above the mean frequency observed in healthy subjects.

Patients chosen for sequencing had shown expansion of CD8+CD57+ cells by flow cytometry. All patients had severe acquired aplastic anemia diagnosed by International Study of Aplastic Anemia and Agranulocytosis and Camitta criteria. At the time blood was sampled, none of the patients had received any therapy. In the study, sorted CD4+ and CD8+ blood T cells from patients with severe aplastic anemia and from healthy subjects underwent deep sequencing of TCR repertoires. Patients were enrolled in the USA under clinicaltrials.gov protocols 00001620, 01623167, 00001397, 00071045, 00081523 and 00961064. Ficoll-Paque density gradient centrifugation was used to isolate peripheral blood mononuclear cells. CD4+ and CD8+ T cells were sorted by FACS or magnetic beads before DNA extraction. Here V drops 6 bases and J drops 0 bases, and the junction holds 8 bases not matched to any gene. The CDR3 spans 17 residues, from the cysteine through the phenylalanine. The sequence is cut down to CDR3 DNA, 51 bases in frame from base 1. The CDR1 and CDR2 encoded by the germline V gene are MNHNS and SASEGT.

Here is what the overall study found, with its caveats: Roughly 30 CD8+ CDR3 sequences were found to be shared between patients and controls, but these sequences appeared to be highly expressed in patients and within the immunodominant clones of the patients. CD8+ Simpson's diversity did not differ significantly between patients and healthy controls (P=0.060).

Genomic DNA was used as template for profiling of TCR beta VDJ combinations and CDR3 sequences. TCR repertoire sequencing was run on an Illumina HiSeq 2000. The paper's processing steps were these. TRBV/TRBJ rearrangement plots, CDR3 size and DJ length profiles, and Simpson's diversity index were used to assess repertoires. The most abundant DNA sequence in the deep sequencing data was taken as the immunodominant clone. CDR3 amino acid sequences were screened for sharing across subjects and were compared with published repertoires and the VDJdb database. The public reads were quality trimmed at Q25 with fastp and then assembled into clones with MiXCR by TCRdb, keeping productive beta chains. Rows are combined by CDR3 protein, so each entry shows the most common genes and DNA. The V and J calls were determined by TCRdb, not by the authors. The sample table lists 100,000 to 150,000 distinct CDR3 sequences, 30% to 45% of them with a count of one. Over 2% of the sample comes from the top ten.

A few counts support this clonotype. No cognate antigen has been identified for it. No much larger clone is present one base from it, and per-base qualities are unavailable. The TCR was taken from a human donor with aplastic anemia. The sample consisted of sorted CD4+, CD8+, or CD8+CD57+ T cells (not recorded which) from PBMCs. The chain is assembled from TRBV6-1 and TRBJ2-6, with 7 central nucleotides matching TRBD1. CDR3 region: CASSNPGQHSGANVLTF. The DNA sequence reads TGTGCCAGCAGCAACCCGGGACAGCACTCTGGGGCCAACGTCCTGACTTTC.